A selection of T cell receptor beta chains follows, all from one sample in a study of T cells after yellow fever vaccination. TCRdb processed the 5' RACE reads anew with MiXCR; each CDR3 protein has one entry. The sample holds roughly 340,000 distinct CDR3 sequences; over 8% are singletons and the top ten take more than 15%. Sequenced here: PBMCs, sampled on the day of the first yellow fever vaccination. The source is a man in his late teens or twenties who received the YFV17D yellow fever vaccine. The CDR3 runs from the conserved cysteine through the conserved F or W. Each record gives: J gene, V gene, D gene, CDR3 protein. A D gene is named only where the DNA matches it firmly.

>TRBJ2-7|TRBV5-1|TRBD1
CASSLEGAPLEQYF
>TRBJ1-1|TRBV7-8|TRBD1
CASSLTGGVTEAFF
>TRBJ2-3|TRBV9|TRBD1
CASSVAPRTGTGDTQYF
>TRBJ2-3|TRBV24-1|NA
CATSDARGADTQYF
>TRBJ2-1|TRBV7-3|NA
CASSFGPLSGEQFF
>TRBJ2-1|TRBV6-2/TRBV6-3|NA
CASSPYSYNEQFF
>TRBJ1-5|TRBV12-3/TRBV12-4|NA
CASSPQGTDQPQHF
>TRBJ2-5|TRBV19|TRBD1
CASSILSGTGEETQYF
>TRBJ1-4|TRBV28|NA
CASTASVNEKLFF
>TRBJ2-3|TRBV4-2|TRBD2
CASSQKRGSTDTQYF
>TRBJ1-1|TRBV6-5|NA
CASSYSELATEAFF
>TRBJ2-7|TRBV5-1|NA
CASSLEAPSNEQYF
>TRBJ2-7|TRBV7-8|TRBD2
CASSLGRTSGYYEQYF
>TRBJ2-4|TRBV3-1|NA
CASSEDNSIAKNIQYF
>TRBJ2-3|TRBV5-5|TRBD1
CASSLGQARVTQYF
>TRBJ2-2|TRBV5-5|NA
CASSSPANTGELFF
>TRBJ2-1|TRBV9|NA
CASSASISGEQFF
>TRBJ2-5|TRBV9|NA
CASSVGTAVSFETQYF
>TRBJ2-7|TRBV5-1|NA
CASSFTGAISYEQYF
>TRBJ2-3|TRBV7-9|NA
CASSLGGDRTDTQYF
>TRBJ1-4|TRBV6-1|NA
CASSPSGGGNEKLFF
>TRBJ2-1|TRBV27|NA
CASSWQTYNEQFF
>TRBJ2-7|TRBV29-1|TRBD1
CSVGQGDYEQYF
>TRBJ2-3|TRBV4-2|NA
CASSQSPTTDTQYF
>TRBJ2-2|TRBV7-2|NA
CASSLTSYEVGELFF
>TRBJ1-2|TRBV24-1|TRBD1
CATSDADRFGGYTF
>TRBJ2-3|TRBV7-3|TRBD1
CASSSRQGADTQYF
>TRBJ1-2|TRBV19|TRBD1
CASKGQGSFGYTF
>TRBJ1-2|TRBV14|NA
CASSQAGRGYGYTF
>TRBJ1-4|TRBV3-1|NA
CASSQVSGGEMFF
>TRBJ2-2|TRBV3-2|NA
CASSPTPGTTRRSTNTGELFF
>TRBJ2-1|TRBV6-2/TRBV6-3|NA
CADHRAPQFF
>TRBJ2-3|TRBV4-2|TRBD2
CASSQDPDLAGADTQYF
>TRBJ2-3|TRBV7-2|TRBD2
CARRGGSFTDTQYF
>TRBJ1-5|TRBV10-3|TRBD1
CAISGQGSQPQHF
>TRBJ2-1|TRBV30|NA
CAWSKRVPVGQFF